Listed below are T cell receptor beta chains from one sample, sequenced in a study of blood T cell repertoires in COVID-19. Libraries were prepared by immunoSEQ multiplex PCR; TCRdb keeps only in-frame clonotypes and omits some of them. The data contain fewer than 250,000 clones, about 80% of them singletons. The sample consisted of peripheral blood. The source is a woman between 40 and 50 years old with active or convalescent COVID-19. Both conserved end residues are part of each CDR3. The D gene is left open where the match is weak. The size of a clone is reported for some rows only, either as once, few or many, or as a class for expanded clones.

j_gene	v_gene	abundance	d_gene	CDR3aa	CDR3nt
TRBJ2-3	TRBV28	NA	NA	CASSPSTDTQYF	TGTGCCAGCTCCCCGAGCACAGATACGCAGTATTTT
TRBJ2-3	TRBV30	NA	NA	CAGQTGLTDTQYF	TGTGCCGGGCAGACAGGCCTCACAGATACGCAGTATTTT
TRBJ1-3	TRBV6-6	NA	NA	CASSPYKGNTIYF	TGTGCCAGCAGCCCGTATAAAGGAAACACCATATATTTT
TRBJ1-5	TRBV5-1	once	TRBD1	CASSSGTGENQPQHF	TGCGCCAGCAGCTCCGGGACAGGTGAAAATCAGCCCCAGCATTTT
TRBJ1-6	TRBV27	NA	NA	CASSFPERGPLHF	TGTGCCAGCAGTTTCCCCGAGAGGGGGCCCCTCCACTTT
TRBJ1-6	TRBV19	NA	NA	CASSFRSSYNSPLHF	TGTGCCAGCAGTTTCCGGAGCTCCTATAATTCACCCCTCCACTTT
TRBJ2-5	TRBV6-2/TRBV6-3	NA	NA	CASSTGETQYF	TGTGCCAGCAGCACCGGGGAGACCCAGTACTTC
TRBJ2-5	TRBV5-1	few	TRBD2	CASQAWFLGGTNETQYF	TGCGCCAGCCAAGCTTGGTTCTTGGGGGGGACTAATGAGACCCAGTACTTC
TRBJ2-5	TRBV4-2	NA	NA	CASSDGGSKETQYF	TGTGCCAGCAGCGATGGAGGGTCGAAAGAGACCCAGTACTTC
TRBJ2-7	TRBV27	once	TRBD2	CASSLSGTSGRLEQYF	TGTGCCAGCAGTTTATCCGGGACTAGCGGGAGGCTGGAGCAGTACTTC
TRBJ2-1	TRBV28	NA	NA	CASKQGYEQFF	TGTGCCAGCAAGCAGGGCTATGAGCAGTTCTTC
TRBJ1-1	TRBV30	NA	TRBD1	CAWSVDPGQGDTEAFF	TGTGCCTGGAGTGTAGATCCGGGACAGGGCGACACTGAAGCTTTCTTT
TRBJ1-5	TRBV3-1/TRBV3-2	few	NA	CASSQGASSNQPQHF	TGTGCCAGCAGCCAAGGCGCCTCAAGCAATCAGCCCCAGCATTTT
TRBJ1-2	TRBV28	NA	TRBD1	CASRPGTENGYTF	TGTGCCAGCAGACCCGGGACAGAAAATGGCTACACCTTC
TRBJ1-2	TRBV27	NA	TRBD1	CASSKLTGINGYTF	TGTGCCAGCAGTAAGTTGACAGGGATCAATGGCTACACCTTC
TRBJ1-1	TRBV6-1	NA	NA	CASSDGRMNTEAFF	TGTGCCAGCAGTGATGGGCGAATGAACACTGAAGCTTTCTTT
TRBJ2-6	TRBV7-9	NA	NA	CASTASGANVLTF	TGTGCCAGCACAGCCTCTGGGGCCAACGTCCTGACTTTC
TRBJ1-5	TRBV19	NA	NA	CASSFPDDSNQPQHF	TGTGCCAGTAGTTTCCCAGATGATAGCAATCAGCCCCAGCATTTT
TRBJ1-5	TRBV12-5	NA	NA	CASAMSPWGGGQPQHF	TGTGCTAGTGCCATGAGCCCCTGGGGGGGAGGTCAGCCCCAGCATTTT
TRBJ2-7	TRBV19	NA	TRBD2	CASRLAGGPYEQYF	TGTGCCAGTAGATTAGCGGGAGGGCCGTACGAGCAGTACTTC
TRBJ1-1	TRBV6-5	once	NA	CASSYSGARGTEAFF	TGTGCCAGCAGTTACAGTGGGGCAAGAGGCACTGAAGCTTTCTTT
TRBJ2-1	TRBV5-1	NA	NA	CASAGGLSTNEQFF	TGCGCCAGCGCTGGAGGTCTCTCGACGAATGAGCAGTTCTTC
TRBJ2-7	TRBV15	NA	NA	CATSREGASSYEQYF	TGTGCCACCAGCAGAGAGGGGGCGAGCTCCTACGAGCAGTACTTC
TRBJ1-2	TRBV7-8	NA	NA	CASSPLGANYGYTF	TGTGCCAGCAGCCCGTTAGGAGCTAACTATGGCTACACCTTC
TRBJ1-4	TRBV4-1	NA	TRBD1	CASSPTGQKSEKLFF	TGCGCCAGCAGCCCGACAGGGCAGAAATCTGAAAAACTGTTTTTT
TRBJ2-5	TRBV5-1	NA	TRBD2	CASSSAGDQETQYF	TGCGCCAGCAGCTCAGCGGGAGATCAAGAGACCCAGTACTTC
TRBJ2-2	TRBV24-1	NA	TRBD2	CATSDPGLSNTGELFF	TGTGCCACCAGTGATCCGGGACTATCGAACACCGGGGAGCTGTTTTTT
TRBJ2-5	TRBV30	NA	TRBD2	CAWSVGLAGGGRETQYF	TGTGCCTGGAGTGTAGGACTAGCGGGAGGAGGTCGAGAGACCCAGTACTTC
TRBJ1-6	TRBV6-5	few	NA	CASSYSYHNNSPLHF	TGTGCCAGCAGTTACTCTTACCACAATAATTCACCCCTCCACTTT
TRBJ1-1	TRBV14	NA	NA	CASSPIRNTEAFF	TGTGCCAGCAGCCCTATAAGGAACACTGAAGCTTTCTTT
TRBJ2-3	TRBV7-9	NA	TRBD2	CASSLGSAGVPSTDTQYF	TGTGCCAGCAGCTTAGGATCGGCGGGAGTCCCTTCCACAGATACGCAGTATTTT
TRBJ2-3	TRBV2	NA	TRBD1	CASRRQGGTDTQYF	TGTGCCAGCAGGAGACAGGGAGGCACAGATACGCAGTATTTT
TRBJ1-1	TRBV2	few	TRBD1	CASSFDRDDEAFF	TGTGCCAGCAGTTTTGACAGGGATGATGAAGCTTTCTTT
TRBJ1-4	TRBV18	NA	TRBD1	CASSPGTGDEKLFF	TGTGCCAGCTCACCAGGGACAGGGGATGAAAAACTGTTTTTT
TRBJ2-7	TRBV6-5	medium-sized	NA	CASRQGYEQYF	TGTGCCAGCAGGCAGGGGTACGAGCAGTACTTC
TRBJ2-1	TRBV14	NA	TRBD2	CASSQGGLADSYNEQFF	TGTGCCAGCAGCCAAGGGGGACTAGCGGACTCCTACAATGAGCAGTTCTTC
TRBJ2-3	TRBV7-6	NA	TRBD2	CASSFPLAGGQSSDTQYF	TGTGCCAGCAGCTTCCCACTAGCGGGGGGCCAATCGAGCGATACGCAGTATTTT
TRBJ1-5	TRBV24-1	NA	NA	CATSDGSTYSNQPQHF	TGTGCCACCAGTGATGGGAGCACTTATAGCAATCAGCCCCAGCATTTT
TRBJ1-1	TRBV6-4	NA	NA	CASSRFGSDTEAFF	TGTGCCAGCAGTCGGTTCGGGTCAGACACTGAAGCTTTCTTT
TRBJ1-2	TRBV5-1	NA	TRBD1	CASSALTGGHGYTF	TGCGCCAGCAGCGCGTTGACAGGGGGTCATGGCTACACCTTC
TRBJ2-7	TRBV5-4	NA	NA	CASSPLAALNKREQYF	TGTGCCAGCAGCCCCCTAGCTGCGTTGAATAAGCGGGAGCAGTACTTC
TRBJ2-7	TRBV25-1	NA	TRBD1	CATSGTGDSYEQYF	TGTGCCACCAGCGGGACAGGGGATTCCTACGAGCAGTACTTC
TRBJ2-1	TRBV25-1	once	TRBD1	CASSVVARDRYNEQFF	TGTGCCAGCAGTGTAGTTGCTCGGGACAGGTACAATGAGCAGTTCTTC
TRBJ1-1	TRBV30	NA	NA	CAWSVPGTEAFF	TGTGCCTGGAGTGTGCCAGGCACTGAAGCTTTCTTT
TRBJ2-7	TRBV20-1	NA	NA	CSALHEYEQYF	TGCAGTGCCTTACACGAATACGAGCAGTACTTC
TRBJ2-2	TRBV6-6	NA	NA	CASTPGQGSNTGELFF	TGTGCCAGCACCCCCGGGCAGGGGTCAAACACCGGGGAGCTGTTTTTT
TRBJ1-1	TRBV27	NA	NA	CASSLSPGYNTEAFF	TGTGCCAGCAGTTTATCGCCGGGGTATAACACTGAAGCTTTCTTT
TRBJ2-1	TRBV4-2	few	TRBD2	CASSHAGTSNEQFF	TGTGCCAGCAGCCACGCCGGGACTAGTAATGAGCAGTTCTTC
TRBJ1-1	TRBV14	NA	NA	CASSVAGKSIVNTEAFF	TGTGCCAGCAGCGTTGCAGGGAAATCGATCGTGAACACTGAAGCTTTCTTT
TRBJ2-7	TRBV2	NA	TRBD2	CASSNRVAGGEQYF	TGTGCCAGCAGTAACCGGGTAGCGGGAGGCGAGCAGTACTTC
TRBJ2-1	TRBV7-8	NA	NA	CASSSGEGNEQFF	TGTGCCAGCAGCTCAGGGGAGGGCAATGAGCAGTTCTTC
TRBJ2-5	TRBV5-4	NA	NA	CASSLRGETQYF	TGTGCCAGCAGCTTGCGGGGGGAGACCCAGTACTTC
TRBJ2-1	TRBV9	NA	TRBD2	CASSGSGAAYNEQFF	TGTGCCAGCAGCGGTAGCGGGGCGGCCTACAATGAGCAGTTCTTC
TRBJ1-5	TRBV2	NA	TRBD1	CASSEGQRNQPQHF	TGTGCCAGCAGTGAGGGACAGAGAAATCAGCCCCAGCATTTT